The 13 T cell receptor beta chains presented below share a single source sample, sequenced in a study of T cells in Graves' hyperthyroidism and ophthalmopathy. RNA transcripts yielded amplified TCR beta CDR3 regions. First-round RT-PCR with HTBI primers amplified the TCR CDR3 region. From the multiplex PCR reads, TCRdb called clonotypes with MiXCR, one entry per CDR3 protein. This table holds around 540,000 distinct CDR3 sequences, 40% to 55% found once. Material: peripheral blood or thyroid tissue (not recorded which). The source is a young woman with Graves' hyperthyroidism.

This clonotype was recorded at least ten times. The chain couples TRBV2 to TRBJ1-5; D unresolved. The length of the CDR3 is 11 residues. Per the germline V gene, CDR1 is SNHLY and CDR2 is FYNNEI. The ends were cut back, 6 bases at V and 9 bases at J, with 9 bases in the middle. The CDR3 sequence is CASRGAGPQHF. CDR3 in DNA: TGTGCCAGCAGGGGTGCTGGGCCCCAGCATTTT.

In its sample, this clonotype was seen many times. Here the CDR3 reads CASSLARIQETQYF. The DNA of the CDR3 is TGTGCCAGCAGCTTAGCCAGGATCCAAGAGACCCAGTACTTC. The chain has TRBV7-2 and TRBJ2-5, with D hard to call. V dropped 0 bases and J dropped 1 base, with 6 bases sitting between them. This CDR3 is built from 14 residues. The germline CDR1 and CDR2 sequences are SGHTA and FQGNSA.

The CDR3: CASSLRLGVNTEAFF. CDR3 coding DNA: TGTGCCAGCAGCTTGCGGTTAGGCGTGAACACTGAAGCTTTCTTT. V and J are TRBV11-2 and TRBJ1-1; D not certain. CDR3 length: 15 amino acids. Germline V gene lookup returns CDR1 SGHAT and CDR2 FQNNGV. V was cut by 3 bases and J by 0 bases, with 11 bases left in between. The full variable domain, completed using reference TRBV11-2 and TRBJ1-1, is EAGVAQSPRYKIIEKRQSVAFWCNPISGHATLYWYQQILGQGPKLLIQFQNNGVVDDSQLPKDRFSAERLKGVDSTLKIQPAKLEDSAVYLCASSLRLGVNTEAFFGQGTRLTVV.

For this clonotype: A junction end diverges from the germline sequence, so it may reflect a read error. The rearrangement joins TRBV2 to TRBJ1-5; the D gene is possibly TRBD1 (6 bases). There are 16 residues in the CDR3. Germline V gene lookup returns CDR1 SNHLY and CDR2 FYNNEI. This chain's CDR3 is CASSEAAGVDNQTQHF. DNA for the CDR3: TGTGCCAGCAGTGAGGCGGCAGGGGTAGACAATCAGACCCAGCATTTT.

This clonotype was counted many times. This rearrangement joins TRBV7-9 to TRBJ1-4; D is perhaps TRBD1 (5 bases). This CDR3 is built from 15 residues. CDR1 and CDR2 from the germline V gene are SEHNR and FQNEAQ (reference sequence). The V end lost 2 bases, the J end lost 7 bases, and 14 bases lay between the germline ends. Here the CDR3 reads CASSLLQGSSEKLFF. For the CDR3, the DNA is TGTGCCAGCAGCTTACTCCAGGGATCAAGTGAAAAACTGTTTTTT.

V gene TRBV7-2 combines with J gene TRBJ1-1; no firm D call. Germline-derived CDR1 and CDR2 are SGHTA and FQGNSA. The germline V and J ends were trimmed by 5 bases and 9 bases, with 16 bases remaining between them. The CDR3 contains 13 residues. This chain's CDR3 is CASSQLEDRQAFF. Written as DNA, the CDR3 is TGTGCCAGCAGCCAATTAGAGGACCGACAAGCTTTCTTT.

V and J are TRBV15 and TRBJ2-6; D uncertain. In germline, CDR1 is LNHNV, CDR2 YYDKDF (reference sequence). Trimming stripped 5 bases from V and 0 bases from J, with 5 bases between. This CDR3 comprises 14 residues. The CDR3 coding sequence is TGTGCCACCAGCGTTGACTCTGGGGCCAACGTCCTGACTTTC. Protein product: CATSVDSGANVLTF.

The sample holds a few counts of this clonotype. In DNA, the CDR3 is TGCAGTGCTAGGGTTCAGTTGAACACTGAAGCTTTCTTT. Encoded protein: CSARVQLNTEAFF. The J gene is TRBJ1-1, the V gene TRBV20-1; D gene ambiguous. The V and J ends lost 3 bases and 0 bases respectively, with 8 bases between them. Germline CDR1 reads DFQATT; CDR2 reads SNEGSKA (reference sequence). The CDR3 contains 13 residues.

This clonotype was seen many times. The CDR3 bases are TGCAGCGAGAAGCTGGGGACAGGCGATTGGAATTCACCCCTCCACTTT. Residues: CSEKLGTGDWNSPLHF. The J gene is TRBJ1-6, the V gene TRBV29-1, with TRBD1 matching 8 bases. Germline V gene lookup returns CDR1 SQVTM and CDR2 ANQGSEA. The J segment lost 7 bases and the V segment lost 7 bases, leaving 15 bases of the junction unmatched. The CDR3 consists of 16 residues.

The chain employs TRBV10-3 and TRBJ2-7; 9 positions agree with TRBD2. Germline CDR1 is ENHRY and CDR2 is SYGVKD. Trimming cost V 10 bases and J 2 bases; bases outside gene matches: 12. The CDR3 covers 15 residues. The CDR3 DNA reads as TGTGCCAGCAGGGACTTAGCGGGAGAGACCTACGAGCAGTACTTC. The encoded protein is CASRDLAGETYEQYF.

DNA of the CDR3: TGTGCCAGCAGCACTCCTTCGGAGGGCACGAATTCACCCCTCCACTTT. Translation: CASSTPSEGTNSPLHF. The chain uses TRBV5-6 and TRBJ1-6, with D uncertain. The CDR3 consists of 16 residues. Germline V lookup: CDR1 SGHDT, CDR2 YYEEEE. V was cut by 4 bases and J by 7 bases, with 18 bases left in between.

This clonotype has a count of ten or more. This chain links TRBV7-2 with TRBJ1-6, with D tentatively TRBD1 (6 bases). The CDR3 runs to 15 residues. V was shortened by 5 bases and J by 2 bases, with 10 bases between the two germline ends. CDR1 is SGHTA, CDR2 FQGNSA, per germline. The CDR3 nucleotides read TGTGCCAGCAGCGTCAGGGGCGCCTATAATTCACCCCTCCACTTT. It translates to CASSVRGAYNSPLHF.

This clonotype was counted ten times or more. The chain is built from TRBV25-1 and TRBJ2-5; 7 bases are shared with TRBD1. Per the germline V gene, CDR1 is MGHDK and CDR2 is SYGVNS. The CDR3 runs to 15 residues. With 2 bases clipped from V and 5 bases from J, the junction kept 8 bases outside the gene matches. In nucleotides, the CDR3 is TGTGCCAGCAGTGAACGACAGGGTCCGGGGGAGACCCAGTACTTC. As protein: CASSERQGPGETQYF. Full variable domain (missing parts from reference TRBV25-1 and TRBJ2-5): EADIYQTPRYLVIGTGKKITLECSQTMGHDKMYWYQQDPGMELHLIHYSYGVNSTEKGDLSSESTVSRIRTEHFPLTLESARPSHTSQYLCASSERQGPGETQYFGPGTRLLVL.